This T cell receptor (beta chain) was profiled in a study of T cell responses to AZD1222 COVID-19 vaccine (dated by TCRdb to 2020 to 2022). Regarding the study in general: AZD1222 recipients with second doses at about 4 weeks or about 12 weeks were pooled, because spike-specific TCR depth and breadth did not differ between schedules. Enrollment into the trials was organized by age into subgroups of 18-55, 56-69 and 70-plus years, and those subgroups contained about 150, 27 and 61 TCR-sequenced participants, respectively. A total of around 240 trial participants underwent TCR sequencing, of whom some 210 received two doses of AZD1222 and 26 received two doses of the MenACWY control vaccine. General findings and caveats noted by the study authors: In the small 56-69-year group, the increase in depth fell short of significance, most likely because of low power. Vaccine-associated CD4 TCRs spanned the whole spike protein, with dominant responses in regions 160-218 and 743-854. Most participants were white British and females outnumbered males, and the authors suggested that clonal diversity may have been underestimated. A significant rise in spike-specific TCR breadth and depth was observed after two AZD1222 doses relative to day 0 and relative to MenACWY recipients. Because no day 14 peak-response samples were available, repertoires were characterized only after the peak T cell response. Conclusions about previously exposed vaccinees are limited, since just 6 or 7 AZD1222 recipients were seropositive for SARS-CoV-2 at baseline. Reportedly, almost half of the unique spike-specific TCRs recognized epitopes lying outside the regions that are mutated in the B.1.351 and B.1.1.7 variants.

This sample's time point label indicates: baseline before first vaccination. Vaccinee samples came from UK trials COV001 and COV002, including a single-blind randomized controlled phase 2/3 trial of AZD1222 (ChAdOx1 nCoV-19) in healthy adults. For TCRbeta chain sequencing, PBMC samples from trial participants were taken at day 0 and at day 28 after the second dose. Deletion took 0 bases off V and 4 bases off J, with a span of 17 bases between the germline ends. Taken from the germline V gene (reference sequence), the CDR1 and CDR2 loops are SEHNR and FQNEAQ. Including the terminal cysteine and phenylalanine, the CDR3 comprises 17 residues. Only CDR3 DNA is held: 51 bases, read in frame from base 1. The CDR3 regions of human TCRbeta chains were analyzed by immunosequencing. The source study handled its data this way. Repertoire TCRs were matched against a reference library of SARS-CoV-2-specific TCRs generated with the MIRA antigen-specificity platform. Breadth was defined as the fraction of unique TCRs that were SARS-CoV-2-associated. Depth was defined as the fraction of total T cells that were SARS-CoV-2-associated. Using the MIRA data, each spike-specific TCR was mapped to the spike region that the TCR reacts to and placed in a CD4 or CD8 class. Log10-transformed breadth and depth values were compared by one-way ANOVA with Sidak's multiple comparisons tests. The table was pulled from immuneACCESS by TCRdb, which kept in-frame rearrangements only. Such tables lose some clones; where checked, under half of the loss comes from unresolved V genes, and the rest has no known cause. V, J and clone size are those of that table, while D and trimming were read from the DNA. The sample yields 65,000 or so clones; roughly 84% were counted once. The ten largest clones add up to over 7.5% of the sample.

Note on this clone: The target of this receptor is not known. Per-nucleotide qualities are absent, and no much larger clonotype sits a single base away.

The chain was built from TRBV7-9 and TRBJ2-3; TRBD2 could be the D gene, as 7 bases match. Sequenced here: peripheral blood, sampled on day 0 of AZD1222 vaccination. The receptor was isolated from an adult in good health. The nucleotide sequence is TGTGCCAGCAGCTTAGCCGTGACGGGGGGCCGCCCAGATACGCAGTATTTT. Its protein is CASSLAVTGGRPDTQYF. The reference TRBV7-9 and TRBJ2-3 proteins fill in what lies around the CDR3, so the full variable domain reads DTGVSQNPRHKITKRGQNVTFRCDPISEHNRLYWYRQTLGQGPEFLTYFQNEAQLEKSRLLSDRFSAERPKGSFSTLEIQRTEQGDSAMYLCASSLAVTGGRPDTQYFGPGTRLTVL.